The subject of this entry is one TCR beta chain. Given a much more abundant clone one base away, this may be a read error. Next came a second PCR, run for roughly 7 to 12 cycles, which used a sample-barcoded 5' primer along with a J-beta primer mix. TCRdb passed the 5' RACE reads through MiXCR, listing each CDR3 protein once. This sample has roughly 900,000 distinct CDR3 sequences; about 48% occur once, and the top ten carry about an eighth. The sample is drawn from a study of blood T cells in healthy people across ages. Each sample used at least 6 million PBMCs. The TCR was taken from a man aged 25 to 45 in good health. Sequenced material: blood.

The CDR3 coding sequence is TGTGCCAGCAGTGTCGGACTAGATTTGAAGACCCAGTACTTC. Its protein product is CASSVGLDLKTQYF. The rearrangement uses TRBV28 and TRBJ2-4; TRBD2 matches 7 bases. Matching the DNA end better, TRBJ2-5 makes the J call doubtful. The V gene's germline CDR1 is MDHEN and CDR2 SYDVKM. The CDR3 has 14 residues.